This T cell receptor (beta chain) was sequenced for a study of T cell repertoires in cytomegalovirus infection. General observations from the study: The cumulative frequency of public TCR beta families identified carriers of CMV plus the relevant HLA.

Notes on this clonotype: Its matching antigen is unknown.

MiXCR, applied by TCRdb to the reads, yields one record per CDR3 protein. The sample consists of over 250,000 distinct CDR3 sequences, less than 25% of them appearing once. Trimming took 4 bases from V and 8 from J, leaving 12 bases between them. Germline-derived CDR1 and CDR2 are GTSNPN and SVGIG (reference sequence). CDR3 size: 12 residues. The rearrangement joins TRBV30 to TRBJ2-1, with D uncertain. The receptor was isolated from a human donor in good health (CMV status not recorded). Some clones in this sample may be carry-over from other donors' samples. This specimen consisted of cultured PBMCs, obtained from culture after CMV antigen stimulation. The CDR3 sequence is CAWTDVFDEQFF. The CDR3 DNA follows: TGTGCCTGGACGGACGTCTTCGATGAGCAGTTCTTC.